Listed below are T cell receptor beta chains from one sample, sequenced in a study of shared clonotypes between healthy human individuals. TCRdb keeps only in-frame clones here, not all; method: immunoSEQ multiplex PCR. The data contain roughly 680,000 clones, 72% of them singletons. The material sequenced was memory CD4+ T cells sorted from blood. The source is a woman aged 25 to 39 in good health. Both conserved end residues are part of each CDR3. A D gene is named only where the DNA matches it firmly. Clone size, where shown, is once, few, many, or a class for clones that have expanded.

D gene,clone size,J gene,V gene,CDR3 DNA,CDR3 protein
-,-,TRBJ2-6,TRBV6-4,TGTGCCAGCAGTGACCAGTTTGGGGCCAACGTCCTGACTTTC,CASSDQFGANVLTF
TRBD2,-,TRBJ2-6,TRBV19,TGTGCCAGTAGTATTCTTCGGGGGGGCGGTTCTGGGGCCAACGTCCTGACTTTC,CASSILRGGGSGANVLTF
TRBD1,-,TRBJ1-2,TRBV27,TGTGCCAGCAGGGACACCGGGACAGGGAAAGGCTACACCTTC,CASRDTGTGKGYTF
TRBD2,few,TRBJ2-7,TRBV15,TGTGCCACCAGCAGAGCTCCCGGGTCAGCGGGGGGTGAGCAGTACTTC,CATSRAPGSAGGEQYF
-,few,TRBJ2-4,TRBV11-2,TGTGCCAGCAGCCCCTCTCCAGCCAAAAACATTCAGTACTTC,CASSPSPAKNIQYF
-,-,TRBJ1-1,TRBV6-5,TGTGCCAGCACTCGGGGGGCGAACACTGAAGCTTTCTTT,CASTRGANTEAFF
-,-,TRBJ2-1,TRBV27,TGTGCCAGCAGTCACAAAGTAGGCGGTGAGCAGTTCTTC,CASSHKVGGEQFF
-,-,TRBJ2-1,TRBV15,TGTGCCACCAGCAGAGACGCGGGGAGAGGACAGTTCTTC,CATSRDAGRGQFF
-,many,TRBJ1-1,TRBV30,TGTGCCTGGGTTGGGCAGGCCTACACTGAAGCTTTCTTT,CAWVGQAYTEAFF
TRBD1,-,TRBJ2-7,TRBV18,TGTGCCAGCTCACCACCGTCGACAGGGTACTACGAGCAGTACTTC,CASSPPSTGYYEQYF
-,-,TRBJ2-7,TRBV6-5,TGTGCCAGCAGTTACGATGAGGGCTATGGCTACGAGCAGTACTTC,CASSYDEGYGYEQYF
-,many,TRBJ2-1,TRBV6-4,TGTGCCAGCAGTGAGGGCAGGGAAGGGAATGAGCAGTTCTTC,CASSEGREGNEQFF
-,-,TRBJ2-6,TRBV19,TGTGCCAGTAGACCTGGGGCCAACGTCCTGACTTTC,CASRPGANVLTF
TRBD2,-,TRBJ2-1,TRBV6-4,TGTGCCAGCAGCATGACCGGGACTAGCGGGAGTAGTGAGCAGTTCTTC,CASSMTGTSGSSEQFF
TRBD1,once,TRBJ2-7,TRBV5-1,TGCGCCAGCAGCTTGGCTCTGACAGGGCTAACCTACGAGCAGTACTTC,CASSLALTGLTYEQYF
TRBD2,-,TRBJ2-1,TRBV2,TGTGCCAGCCTGGGACTAGCGGGCAATGAGCAGTTCTTC,CASLGLAGNEQFF
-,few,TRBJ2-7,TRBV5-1,TGCGCCAGCAGCTTGGCCGGTGGCGGGACCGGCTACGAGCAGTACTTC,CASSLAGGGTGYEQYF
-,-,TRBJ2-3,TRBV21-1,TGTGCCAGCAAGGCTGTCAGGGGGAATGTCACAGATACGCAGTATTTT,CASKAVRGNVTDTQYF
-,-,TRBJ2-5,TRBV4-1,TGCGCCAGCAGCCCGACGTTATCCGGGTTCGAGACCCAGTACTTC,CASSPTLSGFETQYF
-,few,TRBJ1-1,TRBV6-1,TGTGCCAGCAAAAGGACAGATGAGTACACTGAAGCTTTCTTT,CASKRTDEYTEAFF
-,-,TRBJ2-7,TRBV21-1,TGTGCCAGCAGCAAGTTTCCGTATAATCGAGGGAGGGCGTTATCCGCCGAGCAGTACTTC,CASSKFPYNRGRALSAEQYF
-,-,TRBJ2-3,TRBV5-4,TGTGCCAGCAGCTTAGGTGATACGCAGTATTTT,CASSLGDTQYF
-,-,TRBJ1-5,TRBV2,TGTGCCAGCAGTAAACAGGAGGGCAATCAGCCCCAGCATTTT,CASSKQEGNQPQHF
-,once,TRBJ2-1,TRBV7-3,TGTGCCAGCAGCCTTACACAGGCAGTGGGTAATGAGCAGTTCTTC,CASSLTQAVGNEQFF
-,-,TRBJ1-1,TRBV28,TGTGCCAGCAGGGCGACAAGCCGCACTGAAGCTTTCTTT,CASRATSRTEAFF
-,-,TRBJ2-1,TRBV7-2,TGTGCCAGCAGCCTACCTTACAGGAGCACGAATGAGCAGTTCTTC,CASSLPYRSTNEQFF
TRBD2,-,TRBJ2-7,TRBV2,TGTGCCAGCTCTCTAGCTAGCGGCAACTACGAGCAGTACTTC,CASSLASGNYEQYF
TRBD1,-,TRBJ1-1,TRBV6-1,TGTGCCGGAGGGGACAGCTTGAACACTGAAGCTTTCTTT,CAGGDSLNTEAFF
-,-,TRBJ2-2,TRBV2,TGTGCCAGCAGGGCAGGGGATCTAGCCTCCGGGGAGCTGTTTTTT,CASRAGDLASGELFF
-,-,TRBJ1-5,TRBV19,TGTGCCAGTAGTATAAGGGACTACAGTAGCAATCAGCCCCAGCATTTT,CASSIRDYSSNQPQHF
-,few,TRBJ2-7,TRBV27,TGTGCCAGCAGTTTTGACGGGAGGCAGTACTTC,CASSFDGRQYF
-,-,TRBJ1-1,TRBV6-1,TGTGCCAGCAGCACTAGGACAAGCATGAACACTGAAGCTTTCTTT,CASSTRTSMNTEAFF
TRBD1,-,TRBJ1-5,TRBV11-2,TGTGCCAGCAGCTTGGACAGGGAACAGCCCCAGCATTTT,CASSLDREQPQHF
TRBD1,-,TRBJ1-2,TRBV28,TGTGCCAGCAGGGTGGGACAGCGCTACCCGACTAACTATGGCTACACCTTC,CASRVGQRYPTNYGYTF
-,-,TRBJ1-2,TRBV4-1,TGCGCCAGCAGCCAAGAGCCTCCCGCAGGGACCAACTATGGCTACACCTTC,CASSQEPPAGTNYGYTF
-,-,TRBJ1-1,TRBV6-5,TGTGCCAGCATTCAGGCTGCCTTTGGGACTGAAGCTTTCTTT,CASIQAAFGTEAFF
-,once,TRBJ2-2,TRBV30,TGTGCCTGGACGCGGCAGGAGAACACCGGGGAGCTGTTTTTT,CAWTRQENTGELFF
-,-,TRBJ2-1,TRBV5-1,TGCGCCAGCAGCTTGGACGGCCACGGGGATGAGCAGTTCTTC,CASSLDGHGDEQFF
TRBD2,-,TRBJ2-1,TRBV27,TGTGCCAGCAGTTTAGGGGGGACTAGCGGGTTGTACAATGAGCAGTTCTTC,CASSLGGTSGLYNEQFF
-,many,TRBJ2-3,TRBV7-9,TGTGCCAGCAGCTTAGCAGATACGCAGTATTTT,CASSLADTQYF